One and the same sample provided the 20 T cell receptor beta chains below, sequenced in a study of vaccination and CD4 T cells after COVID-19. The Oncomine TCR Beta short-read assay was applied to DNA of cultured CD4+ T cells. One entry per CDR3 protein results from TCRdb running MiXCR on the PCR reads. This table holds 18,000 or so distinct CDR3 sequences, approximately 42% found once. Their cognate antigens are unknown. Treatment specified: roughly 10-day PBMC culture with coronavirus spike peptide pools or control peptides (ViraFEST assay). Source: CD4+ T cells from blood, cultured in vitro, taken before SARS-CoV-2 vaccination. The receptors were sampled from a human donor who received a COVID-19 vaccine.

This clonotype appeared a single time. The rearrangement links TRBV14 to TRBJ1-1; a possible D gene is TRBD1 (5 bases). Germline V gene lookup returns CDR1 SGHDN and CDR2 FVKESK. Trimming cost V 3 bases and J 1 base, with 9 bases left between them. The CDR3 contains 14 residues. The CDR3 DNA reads TGTGCCAGCAGCCACTACGACAGGAACACTGAAGCTTTCTTT. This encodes CASSHYDRNTEAFF.

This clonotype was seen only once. CDR3 loop: CAWSSRQILETQYF. DNA of the CDR3: TGTGCCTGGAGTAGTCGACAGATCTTGGAGACCCAGTACTTC. V is TRBV30 and J is TRBJ2-5; D may be TRBD1 (5 bases). Germline V gene sequence: CDR1 GTSNPN, CDR2 SVGIG (reference sequence). Deletions cut 2 bases from V and 5 bases from J, with 15 bases between. This CDR3 is built from 14 residues.

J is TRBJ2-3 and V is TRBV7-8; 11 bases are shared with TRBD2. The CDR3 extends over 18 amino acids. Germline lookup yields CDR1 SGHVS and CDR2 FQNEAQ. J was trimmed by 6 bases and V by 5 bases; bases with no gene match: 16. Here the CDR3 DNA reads TGTGCCAGCAGCCCCCTCCGTTCGGTAGCGGGGGGGCCCGATACGCAGTATTTT. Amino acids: CASSPLRSVAGGPDTQYF.

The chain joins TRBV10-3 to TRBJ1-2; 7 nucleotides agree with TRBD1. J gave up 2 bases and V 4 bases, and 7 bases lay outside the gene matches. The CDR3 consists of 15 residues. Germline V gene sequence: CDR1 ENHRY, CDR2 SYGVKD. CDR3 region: CAISAQDRLNYGYTF. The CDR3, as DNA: TGTGCCATCAGTGCCCAGGACAGGCTCAACTATGGCTACACCTTC.

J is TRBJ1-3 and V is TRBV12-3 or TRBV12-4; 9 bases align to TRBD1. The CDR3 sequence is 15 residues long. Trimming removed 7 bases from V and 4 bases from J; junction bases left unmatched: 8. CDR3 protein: CASTPGQGYGNTIYF. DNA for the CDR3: TGTGCCAGCACCCCGGGACAGGGATACGGAAACACCATATATTTT.

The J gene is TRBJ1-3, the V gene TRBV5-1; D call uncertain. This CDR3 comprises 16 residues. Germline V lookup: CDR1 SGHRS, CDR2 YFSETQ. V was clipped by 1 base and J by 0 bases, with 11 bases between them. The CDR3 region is CASSLSQILSGNTIYF. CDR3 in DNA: TGCGCCAGCAGCTTGTCGCAGATCCTCTCTGGAAACACCATATATTTT.

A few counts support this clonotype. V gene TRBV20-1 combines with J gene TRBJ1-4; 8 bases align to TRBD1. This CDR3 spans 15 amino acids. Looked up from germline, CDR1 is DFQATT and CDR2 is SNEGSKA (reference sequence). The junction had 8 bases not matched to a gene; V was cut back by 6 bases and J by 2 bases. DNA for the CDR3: TGCAGTGCCCGGGACAGGTGGCGGACTAATGAAAAACTGTTTTTT. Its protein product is CSARDRWRTNEKLFF.

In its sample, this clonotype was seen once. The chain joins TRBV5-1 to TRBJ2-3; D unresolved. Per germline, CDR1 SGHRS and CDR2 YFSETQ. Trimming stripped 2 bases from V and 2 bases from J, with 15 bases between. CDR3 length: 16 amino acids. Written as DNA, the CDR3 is TGCGCCAGCAGCTTTAGTCGATTCGGTGACACAGATACGCAGTATTTT. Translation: CASSFSRFGDTDTQYF.

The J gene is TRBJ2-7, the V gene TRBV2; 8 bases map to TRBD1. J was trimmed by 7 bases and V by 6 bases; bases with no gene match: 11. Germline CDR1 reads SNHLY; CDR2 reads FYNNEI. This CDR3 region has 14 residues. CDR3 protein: CASRGTGGTGEQYF. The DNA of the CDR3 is TGTGCCAGCAGGGGGACAGGTGGGACGGGGGAGCAGTACTTC. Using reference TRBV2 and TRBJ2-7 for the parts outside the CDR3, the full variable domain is EPEVTQTPSHQVTQMGQEVILRCVPISNHLYFYWYRQILGQKVEFLVSFYNNEISEKSEIFDDQFSVERPDGSNFTLKIRSTKLEDSAMYFCASRGTGGTGEQYFGPGTRLTVT.

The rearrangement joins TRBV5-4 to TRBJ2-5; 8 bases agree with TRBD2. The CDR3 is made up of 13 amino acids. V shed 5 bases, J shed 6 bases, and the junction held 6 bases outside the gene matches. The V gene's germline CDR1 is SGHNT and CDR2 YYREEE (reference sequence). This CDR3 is CASSFAGGQTQYF. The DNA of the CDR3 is TGTGCCAGCAGTTTTGCGGGGGGCCAGACCCAGTACTTC.

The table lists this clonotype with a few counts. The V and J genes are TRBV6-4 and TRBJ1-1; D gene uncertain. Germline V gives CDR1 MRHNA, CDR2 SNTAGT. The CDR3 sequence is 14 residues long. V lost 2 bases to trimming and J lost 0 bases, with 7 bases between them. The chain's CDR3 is CASSDGRMNTEAFF. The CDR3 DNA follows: TGTGCCAGCAGTGACGGGAGAATGAACACTGAAGCTTTCTTT.

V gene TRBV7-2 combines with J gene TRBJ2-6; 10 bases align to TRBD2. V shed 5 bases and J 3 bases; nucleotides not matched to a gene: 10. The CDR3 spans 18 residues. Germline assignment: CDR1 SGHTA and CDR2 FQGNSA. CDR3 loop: CASSRVAGGLGGANVLTF. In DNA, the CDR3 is TGTGCCAGCAGCCGCGTAGCGGGGGGTTTAGGTGGGGCCAACGTCCTGACTTTC.

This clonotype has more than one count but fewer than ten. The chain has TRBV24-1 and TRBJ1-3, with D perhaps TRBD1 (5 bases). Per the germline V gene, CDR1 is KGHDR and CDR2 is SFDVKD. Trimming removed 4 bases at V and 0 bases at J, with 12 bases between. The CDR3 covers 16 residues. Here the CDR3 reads CATSDAGRSSGNTIYF. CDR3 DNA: TGTGCCACCAGTGACGCGGGACGGAGCTCTGGAAACACCATATATTTT.

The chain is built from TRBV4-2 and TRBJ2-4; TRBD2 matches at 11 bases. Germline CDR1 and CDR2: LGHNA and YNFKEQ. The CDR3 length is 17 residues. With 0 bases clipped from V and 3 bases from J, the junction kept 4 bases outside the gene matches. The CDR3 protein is CASSQETSGGVKNIQYF. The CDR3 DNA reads TGTGCCAGCAGCCAAGAAACTAGCGGGGGTGTCAAAAACATTCAGTACTTC.

Written as DNA, the CDR3 is TGTGCCAGCAGTTACCCCCAGCAGTTCTTC. Translation gives CASSYPQQFF. The chain has TRBV6-5 and TRBJ2-1, with D unclear. Germline V gene sequence: CDR1 MNHEY, CDR2 SVGAGI. The CDR3 totals 10 residues. V was shortened by 2 bases and J by 11 bases, with 4 bases between the two germline ends.

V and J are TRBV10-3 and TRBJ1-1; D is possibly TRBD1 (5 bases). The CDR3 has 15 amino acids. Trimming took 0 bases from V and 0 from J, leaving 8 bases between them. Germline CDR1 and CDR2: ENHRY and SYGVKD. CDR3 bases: TGTGCCATCAGTGAGTCTGGGGGGATGAACACTGAAGCTTTCTTT. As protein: CAISESGGMNTEAFF.

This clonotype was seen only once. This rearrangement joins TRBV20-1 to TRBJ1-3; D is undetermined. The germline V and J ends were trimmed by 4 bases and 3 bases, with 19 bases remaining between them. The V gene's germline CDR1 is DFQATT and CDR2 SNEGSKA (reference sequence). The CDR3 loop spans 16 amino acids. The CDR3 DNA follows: TGCAGTGCTACTGACCCCCTTGGTGACGGTGGAAACACCATATATTTT. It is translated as CSATDPLGDGGNTIYF.

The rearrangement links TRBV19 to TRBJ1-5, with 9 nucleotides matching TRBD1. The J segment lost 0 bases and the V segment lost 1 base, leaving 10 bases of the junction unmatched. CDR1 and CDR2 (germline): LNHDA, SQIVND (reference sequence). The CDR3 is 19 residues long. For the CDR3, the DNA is TGTGCCAGTAGTATAGCCGTCACACAGGGGGCTTATAGCAATCAGCCCCAGCATTTT. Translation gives CASSIAVTQGAYSNQPQHF.

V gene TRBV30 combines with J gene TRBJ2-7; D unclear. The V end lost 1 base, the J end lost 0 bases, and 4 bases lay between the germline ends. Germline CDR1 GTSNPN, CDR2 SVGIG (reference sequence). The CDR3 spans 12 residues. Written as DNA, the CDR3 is TGTGCCTGGAGTGCCCTCTCCTACGAGCAGTACTTC. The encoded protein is CAWSALSYEQYF. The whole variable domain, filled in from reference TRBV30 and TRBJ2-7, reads SQTIHQWPATLVQPVGSPLSLECTVEGTSNPNLYWYRQAAGRGLQLLFYSVGIGQISSEVPQNLSASRPQDRQFILSSKKLLLSDSGFYLCAWSALSYEQYFGPGTRLTVT.

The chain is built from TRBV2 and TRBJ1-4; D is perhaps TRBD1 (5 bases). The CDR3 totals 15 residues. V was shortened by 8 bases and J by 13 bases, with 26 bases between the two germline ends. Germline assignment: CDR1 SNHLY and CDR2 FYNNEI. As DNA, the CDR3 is TGTGCCAGCTCCTCACGGGGGGATTCCAGAAAGGGACTGTTTTTT. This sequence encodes CASSSRGDSRKGLFF.